The following is a T cell receptor (beta chain) sequence with its context. What it binds is unknown. This sample was included in a study of Ad26.COV2.S vaccination and SARS-CoV-2 variants. Overall study findings and caveats: Non-spike TCR breadth did not differ much between vaccine and placebo recipients. Responses of spike-specific T cells (both CD8+ and CD4+) reportedly showed substantial breadth after vaccination. Among vaccine recipients, spike-specific TCR breadth exceeded that of placebo recipients.

The sample's treatment: 15 to 20 received Ad26.COV2.S at low or high dose, single or two shots; about 5 received placebo; per-sample allocation not given. Repertoires come from day 63 after the first vaccine or placebo injection. Cohort 1b enrolled adults aged 18-55 years in Boston. Profiling relied on immunoSEQ multiplex PCR, and the TCRdb table lists in-frame clones only, not all of them. Of roughly 300,000 clones in the sample, around 89% are singletons; the top ten hold approximately 5%. The CDR3 length is 18 residues. The germline V and J ends were trimmed by 0 bases and 4 bases, with 19 bases remaining between them. Germline-derived CDR1 and CDR2 are MGHRA and YSYEKL.

Sequencing used peripheral blood, obtained in a trial of Ad26.COV2.S vaccine versus placebo. The chain carries TRBV4-1 and TRBJ1-3; D remains unclear. The source of this sequence is a person aged 18-65 years who received the Ad26.COV2.S COVID-19 vaccine or a placebo. Written as DNA, the CDR3 is TGCGCCAGCAGCCAAGATTCGGCGGAGCTCTTGGGCGGAAACACCATATATTTT. This sequence encodes CASSQDSAELLGGNTIYF.